This TCR beta chain was recorded in a study of blood T cells in healthy people across ages. Study-level findings and limits: Strong correlation was found linking TCR beta diversity to naive T cell percentage. Naive CD4+ cell counts and diversity both ran higher in long-lived than in aged donors.

The CDR3 extends over 14 amino acids. Germline values: CDR1 KGHSH, CDR2 LQKENI. Concerning this clonotype: Its antigen is not known.

PCR was performed a second time for about 7 to 12 cycles using a sample-barcoded 5' primer and a J-beta primer mix. Every cDNA molecule bore a tag from a template-switch adaptor containing 12 random nucleotides. One entry per CDR3 protein, called by TCRdb with MiXCR from the 5' RACE reads. Of approximately 1,000,000 distinct CDR3 sequences in the sample, under 55% were seen once. The receptor's source is a woman aged 60-75 years in good health. The specimen sequenced was blood. The chain recombines TRBV18 with TRBJ2-4, with 13 nucleotides matching TRBD2. The DNA end is a closer match to TRBJ2-7, so the J assignment may be wrong. CDR3 protein: CASSGLAGDSEQYF. The CDR3 DNA reads TGTGCCAGCTCCGGACTAGCGGGAGACAGCGAGCAGTACTTC.